The present T cell receptor beta chain was sequenced within a study of cytomegalovirus exposure and HLA in healthy donors. With 60 Vbeta and 13 Jbeta primers, the PCR was carried out. Profiled with immunoSEQ multiplex PCR; TCRdb holds only in-frame clones, not every one. Of some 180,000 clones in the sample, roughly an eighth were seen once. With 3 bases removed from V and 5 bases from J, the gap between germline ends came to 16 bases. The V gene's germline CDR1 is SGHVS and CDR2 FQNEAQ. CDR3 length equals 15 residues. This clone was picked up a small number of times. The chain couples TRBV7-8 to TRBJ1-2; weak D call: TRBD1 (5 bases). This clonotype originated in a man between 50 and 59 years old in good health and CMV-seropositive. The sequencing input was PBMCs. The CDR3 is CASSLVLSRGYGYTF. CDR3 DNA: TGTGCCAGCAGCTTGGTCTTATCCCGGGGGTATGGCTACACCTTC. Filled out from reference TRBV7-8 and TRBJ1-2, the complete variable domain reads GAGVSQSPRYKVAKRGQDVALRCDPISGHVSLFWYQQALGQGPEFLTYFQNEAQLDKSGLPSDRFFAERPEGSVSTLKIQRTQQEDSAVYLCASSLVLSRGYGYTFGSGTRLTVV.